The rows below give T cell receptor beta chains drawn from one sample of a study of cytomegalovirus exposure and HLA in healthy donors. TCRdb's copy holds only in-frame clones and misses some; the assay was immunoSEQ multiplex PCR. Of about 120,000 clones listed, roughly two thirds are singletons. Material for sequencing was PBMCs. Receptors were obtained from a man in his thirties or forties in good health and CMV-seropositive. The CDR3 runs from the conserved cysteine through the conserved F or W. A D gene is named only where the DNA matches it firmly. The size field is filled for only some rows; it gives once, few, many or a size class.

clone size,D gene,J gene,V gene,CDR3 DNA,CDR3 protein
NA,NA,TRBJ1-2,TRBV6-5,TGTGCCGGCTTCGGGGCCGGGGGTGGCTACACCTTC,CAGFGAGGGYTF
NA,TRBD2,TRBJ2-1,TRBV28,TGTGCCAGCACGAGCGGGAGGGCGGGTTTTTATTTGGAGTTCTTC,CASTSGRAGFYLEFF
NA,TRBD1,TRBJ1-2,TRBV30,TGTGCCTGGAATCGGGGGACAGCTAACTATGGCTACACCTTC,CAWNRGTANYGYTF
once,TRBD1,TRBJ2-1,TRBV6-1,TGTGCCAGCAGACAGGGGGCATGGAGTGAGCAGTTCTTC,CASRQGAWSEQFF
NA,NA,TRBJ2-7,TRBV5-1,TGCGCCAGCAGCTTGTTCCGGGGGACGATCGACGAGCAGTACTTC,CASSLFRGTIDEQYF
NA,NA,TRBJ2-3,TRBV10-3,TGTGCCATCGGTGGCAGGGCCACAGATACGCAGTATTTT,CAIGGRATDTQYF
few,TRBD1,TRBJ1-4,TRBV9,TGTGCCAGCAGCGTAGAGACAGGGGGTCATGAAAAACTGTTTTTT,CASSVETGGHEKLFF
once,NA,TRBJ2-1,TRBV7-6,TGTGCCAGCAGCTTACCTAACAATGAGCAGTTCTTC,CASSLPNNEQFF
NA,TRBD2,TRBJ2-3,TRBV10-3,TGTGCCGCTAGCGGGAGGACCACCACAGATACGCAGTATTTT,CAASGRTTTDTQYF
NA,NA,TRBJ2-7,TRBV7-9,TGTGCCAGCGCCAGGATACCCACCTACGAGCAGTACTTC,CASARIPTYEQYF
NA,TRBD2,TRBJ2-1,TRBV27,TGTGCCAGCAGTTCGCGGGAGGCCCTTATCTATGAGCAGTTCTTC,CASSSREALIYEQFF
NA,TRBD2,TRBJ2-7,TRBV7-2,TGTGCCAGCAGCCCCAGGGCGGGAGGGGCCTACGAGCAGTACTTC,CASSPRAGGAYEQYF
NA,TRBD2,TRBJ2-2,TRBV5-1,TGCGCCAGCAGCGGGGGACTAGCGGGTACCGGGGAGCTGTTTTTT,CASSGGLAGTGELFF
NA,TRBD1,TRBJ2-5,TRBV6-6,TGTGCCAGTAGGACAGGGGGCGATATCTTGACCCAGTACTTC,CASRTGGDILTQYF
NA,TRBD1,TRBJ2-1,TRBV4-1,TGCGCCAGCAGCTATTATCTCCGGGACAGGGCGTACAATGAGCAGTTCTTC,CASSYYLRDRAYNEQFF
once,NA,TRBJ2-7,TRBV30,TGTGCCTGGAGTAAAACAAGTGGGGGGACCTACGAGCAGTACTTC,CAWSKTSGGTYEQYF
few,NA,TRBJ1-4,TRBV2,TGTGCCAGCAAGAGACAGGTCCTCAGGAATGAAAAACTGTTTTTT,CASKRQVLRNEKLFF
NA,TRBD1,TRBJ1-2,TRBV19,TGTGCCAGTAGTATAGAAGGACAGGGAAACTATGGCTACACCTTC,CASSIEGQGNYGYTF
NA,TRBD2,TRBJ2-3,TRBV10-3,TGTGCCATCAGTAGCGGGGGAAGTTCAGATACGCAGTATTTT,CAISSGGSSDTQYF
few,NA,TRBJ1-6,TRBV7-9,TGTGCCAGCAGCTCCCGGACAGATTATAATTCACCCCTCCACTTT,CASSSRTDYNSPLHF
once,TRBD2,TRBJ2-1,TRBV14,TGTGCCAGCAGCCCCCGCCCCCGGGAGGTTGACAATGAGCAGTTCTTC,CASSPRPREVDNEQFF
NA,NA,TRBJ2-7,TRBV4-2,TGTGCCAGCAGCCGAATAACAGATTCCTACGAGCAGTACTTC,CASSRITDSYEQYF
once,NA,TRBJ1-4,TRBV27,TGTGCCAGCAGTTTAAGGGGATCGTATGAAAAACTGTTTTTT,CASSLRGSYEKLFF
NA,TRBD2,TRBJ2-7,TRBV5-4,TGTGCCAGCAGCTTGGTTTTTGGGGGACTAGCGGGGAGCTCCTACGAGCAGTACTTC,CASSLVFGGLAGSSYEQYF
NA,TRBD2,TRBJ2-5,TRBV7-9,TGTGCCAGCAGCCCGTGGGGGGGTGAGACCCAGTACTTC,CASSPWGGETQYF
few,TRBD1,TRBJ2-1,TRBV6-5,TGTGCCAGCAGTTACTCCGGACAGGGTACGCGCAATGAGCAGTTCTTC,CASSYSGQGTRNEQFF
NA,NA,TRBJ2-5,TRBV9,TGTGCCAGCAGCGTAGCTTCCGAGGGAGGCGAAGAGACCCAGTACTTC,CASSVASEGGEETQYF
NA,NA,TRBJ2-3,TRBV6-6,TGTGCCAGCAGTTACAATGCAGGGCCTGGCACAGATACGCAGTATTTT,CASSYNAGPGTDTQYF
NA,TRBD2,TRBJ2-1,TRBV9,TGTGCCAGCAGCCCCACTCGACTAGCGGTCTACAATGAGCAGTTCTTC,CASSPTRLAVYNEQFF
NA,NA,TRBJ2-7,TRBV9,TGTGCCAGCAGCGTAGGACACAGTCCTTCCCTCTACGAGCAGTACTTC,CASSVGHSPSLYEQYF
NA,NA,TRBJ1-2,TRBV11-3,TGTGCCAGCAGCTTAGAGACAGGTTATGGCTACACCTTC,CASSLETGYGYTF
few,TRBD1,TRBJ2-7,TRBV5-1,TGCGCCAGCAGCACTACCCCGGGACAGTCGTTTTCAGAGCAGTACTTC,CASSTTPGQSFSEQYF
NA,NA,TRBJ2-7,TRBV6-1,TGTGCCAGCAGTGAAGGGAGGGCGTCGAGGTACGAGCAGTACTTC,CASSEGRASRYEQYF
NA,TRBD1,TRBJ2-3,TRBV4-2,TGTGCCAGCAGCCAAGAAAAAACAGGGGCAGATACGCAGTATTTT,CASSQEKTGADTQYF
NA,NA,TRBJ2-1,TRBV5-4,TGTGCCAGCAGCTTGGCCGCGGGCCACTCCTACAATGAGCAGTTCTTC,CASSLAAGHSYNEQFF
few,NA,TRBJ2-7,TRBV6-5,TGTGCCAGCAGTTACATTGGACGTGGAGGGGACTACGAGCAGTACTTC,CASSYIGRGGDYEQYF
NA,NA,TRBJ2-3,TRBV7-9,TGTGCCAGCAGCTTAGGTCTTGCGGAAGTGGATACGCAGTATTTT,CASSLGLAEVDTQYF
NA,TRBD1,TRBJ2-7,TRBV10-3,TGTGCCATCAGTTCAAGCCGGGACAGGAGCTCCTACGAGCAGTACTTC,CAISSSRDRSSYEQYF
NA,NA,TRBJ1-2,TRBV27,TGTGCCAGCAGTACAGGGACCTACTATGGCTACACCTTC,CASSTGTYYGYTF
NA,TRBD1,TRBJ1-2,TRBV27,TGTGCCAGCAGTCCAGACAGGGCGGCCTATGGCTACACCTTC,CASSPDRAAYGYTF
few,NA,TRBJ1-2,TRBV29-1,TGCAGCGTTGTGTCGGCAGGGTACTATGGCTACACCTTC,CSVVSAGYYGYTF
few,TRBD1,TRBJ1-1,TRBV6-6,TGTGCCAGCAGTTTACGACAGGGTTACACTGAAGCTTTCTTT,CASSLRQGYTEAFF
NA,TRBD2,TRBJ2-7,TRBV5-1,TGCGCCAGCAGCTGGTCACTAGCGGGAGATCCCTACGAGCAGTACTTC,CASSWSLAGDPYEQYF
NA,TRBD2,TRBJ2-7,TRBV6-5,TGTGCCAGCAGCTTAGCGGGAGACTACGAGCAGTACTTC,CASSLAGDYEQYF
NA,TRBD1,TRBJ2-3,TRBV6-5,TGTGCCAGCAGTTACGACAGGGTCAGCACAGATACGCAGTATTTT,CASSYDRVSTDTQYF
NA,NA,TRBJ1-2,TRBV2,TGTGCCAGCAAGGGACACTCAAACTATGGCTACACCTTC,CASKGHSNYGYTF
once,NA,TRBJ1-2,TRBV27,TGTGCCAGCAGTTCAACCGGGACACCCGAGTCCTATGGCTACACCTTC,CASSSTGTPESYGYTF
NA,NA,TRBJ2-5,TRBV27,TGTGCCAGCAGTTTACGCGGCTCTCGGGAGACCCAGTACTTC,CASSLRGSRETQYF